The clone carrying this TCR beta chain was counted a single time. This entry belongs to a study of T cell changes during pregnancy in multiple sclerosis. The CDR3 runs 14 residues. CDR1 and CDR2 (germline): MDHEN, SYDVKM. The V end lost 6 bases, the J end lost 3 bases, and 15 bases lay between the germline ends. Repertoires were generated with immunoSEQ multiplex PCR, while TCRdb's copy carries only in-frame clones and drops some. The sample comprises about 47,000 clones, 80% to 90% of which are singletons, and less than 2% rests with the top ten. The sequence was obtained from a female donor with multiple sclerosis, enrolled in a pregnancy study. The V and J genes are TRBV28 and TRBJ2-7; D may be TRBD1 (6 bases). The sequencing here drew on peripheral blood, taken in the first trimester of pregnancy. The CDR3 loop is CASSQRQDYYEQYF. The CDR3 nucleotides read TGTGCCAGCAGCCAGAGACAGGATTACTACGAGCAGTACTTC.